This TCR beta chain is drawn from a study of T-cell memory formation after mild COVID-19. Study details: Largely, the TCR clusters proved donor specific.

TCRdb used MiXCR to reprocess the 5' RACE reads, holding one entry per CDR3 protein. The sample holds about 140,000 distinct CDR3 sequences, more than 13% seen once. There are 16 residues in the CDR3. V was cut by 0 bases and J by 1 base, with 9 bases left in between. From germline, CDR1 is LGHDT and CDR2 YNNKEL (reference sequence). This TCR came from an adult woman who had mild COVID-19 (a few samples of this study predate the infection). Cell type and time point are not known. Sequencing used PBMCs or a T cell subset sorted from them (not recorded which). This chain links TRBV3-1 with TRBJ2-2; D ambiguous. The CDR3 sequence is CASSQDSPGNTGELFF. The DNA for the CDR3 is TGTGCCAGCAGCCAAGATTCCCCCGGGAACACCGGGGAGCTGTTTTTT.